The present T cell receptor beta chain was sequenced within a study of T cell clonality in common variable immunodeficiency. Overall study findings and caveats: What drives increased CVID clonality needs T cell subpopulation sequencing. Reportedly, TCR beta sequences from common variable immunodeficiency showed fewer deletions and N-nucleotide insertions. Compared with controls, CVID subjects had fewer shared TCRbeta clones.

In its sample, this clone was seen a few times. Antigen unknown. Read coverage stops 3 residues before the CDR3 terminus; the germline J gene supplies the remainder. Using immunoSEQ multiplex PCR, the repertoire was profiled, and TCRdb retains in-frame clones only, with some absent. This repertoire lists more than 25,000 clones without singletons; approximately 3.9% sits in the top ten. J was trimmed by 4 bases and V by 1 base; bases with no gene match: 8. The CDR3 has 16 residues. The germline V gene has CDR1 SGHTA and CDR2 FQGTGA. Most patients and controls had Caucasian heritage. Blood came from CVID subjects not ill and not taking immunomodulatory or immunosuppressive medication.

The TCR was taken from a human donor with common variable immunodeficiency. Input material: peripheral blood mononuclear cells. The chain employs TRBV7-3 and TRBJ2-3, with TRBD2 identical over 7 bases. This CDR3 is CASSLSGGRSADTQYF. The CDR3 bases that were read are TGTGCCAGCAGCTTAAGTGGCGGGAGATCAGCAGATACG.